The rows below give T cell receptor beta chains drawn from one sample of a study of identifying expanded T cells in peripheral blood. Assay used: immunoSEQ multiplex PCR; TCRdb lists only in-frame clones, some missing. Altogether 80,000 to 90,000 clones are present, 75% to 90% being singletons, with the ten largest covering about 3%. The specimen was blood. The receptors derive from a person aged 18 to 70 in good health. Both conserved end residues are part of each CDR3. Each record gives: clone size, D gene, V gene, J gene, CDR3 DNA, CDR3 protein. A D gene is named only where the DNA matches it firmly. Clone size, where shown, is once, few, many, or a class for clones that have expanded.

-,TRBD2,TRBV6-5,TRBJ2-5,TGTGCCAGCACCTCGGGACTAGCGGCCCAAGAGACCCAGTACTTC,CASTSGLAAQETQYF
-,-,TRBV2,TRBJ1-2,TGTGCCAGCAGTGAGTCAGGGAGGTATGGCTACACCTTC,CASSESGRYGYTF
-,-,TRBV5-6,TRBJ2-3,TGTGCCAGCAGCTTGAGGGGCGCGGGGCCGTGGGGCACAGATACGCAGTATTTT,CASSLRGAGPWGTDTQYF
-,-,TRBV5-1,TRBJ2-7,TGCGCCAGCAGCTTGGACATCAACGAGTCCTACGAGCAGTACTTC,CASSLDINESYEQYF
-,TRBD1,TRBV5-5,TRBJ2-7,TGTGCCAGCAGCTGGGGACAGGGGAACTACGAGCAGTACTTC,CASSWGQGNYEQYF
-,TRBD2,TRBV5-6,TRBJ2-5,TGTGCCAGCAGCTTCCCTAGCGGGACGGGTGAGACCCAGTACTTC,CASSFPSGTGETQYF
-,-,TRBV10-3,TRBJ1-6,TGTGCCATCAGTAAACGGGGAGGGGAATCACCCCTCCACTTC,CAISKRGGESPLHF
-,TRBD1,TRBV7-2,TRBJ2-7,TGTGCCAGCAGCTTGACCTCGCTAAGGACAGGGGATCCCTACGAGCAGTACTTC,CASSLTSLRTGDPYEQYF
-,-,TRBV6-1,TRBJ2-1,TGTGCCAGCAGTGAAGCCTTTGGACAGACTAACAATGAGCAGTTCTTC,CASSEAFGQTNNEQFF
-,TRBD1,TRBV28,TRBJ2-2,TGTGCCAGCAGTTCCACCCGACAGGGGACCACCGGGGAGCTGTTTTTT,CASSSTRQGTTGELFF
once,-,TRBV28,TRBJ1-2,TGTGCCAGCGGGGGGGGTCGCTTGGCGGATGGCTACACCTTC,CASGGGRLADGYTF
-,-,TRBV5-1,TRBJ2-1,TGCGCCAGCAGCTTGGACCCCTCAGGGTTAGGTAATGAGCAGTTCTTC,CASSLDPSGLGNEQFF
-,TRBD2,TRBV7-2,TRBJ2-1,TGTGCCAGCAGCTTGGGACTACGACTGGGCAATGAGCAGTTCTTC,CASSLGLRLGNEQFF
-,TRBD2,TRBV4-3,TRBJ2-7,TGCGCCAGCAGCCCCATAGCGGGAGCTGGTGAGCAGTACTTC,CASSPIAGAGEQYF
-,-,TRBV19,TRBJ2-2,TGTGCCAGTAGTATAGATCTTGGGGCGGGCGCGAACACCGGGGAGCTGTTTTTT,CASSIDLGAGANTGELFF
-,-,TRBV7-6,TRBJ2-7,TGTGCCAGCAGTCAAGGGGAATCCTACGAGCAGTACTTC,CASSQGESYEQYF
-,TRBD1,TRBV4-1,TRBJ2-4,TGCGCCAGCAGCCAAGGGGGACAGGGGGCGGCCAAAAACATTCAGTACTTC,CASSQGGQGAAKNIQYF
-,-,TRBV30,TRBJ2-7,TGTGCCTGGAGTGTACTTCAGGGCAACTACGAGCAGTACTTC,CAWSVLQGNYEQYF
-,TRBD1,TRBV5-1,TRBJ2-1,TGCGCCAGCAGCCCCGGGGCGACAGGGCTGAATGAGCAGTTCTTC,CASSPGATGLNEQFF
-,TRBD1,TRBV9,TRBJ2-3,TGTGCCAGCAGCGTAGAGGGGGCGCAGACAGATACGCAGTATTTT,CASSVEGAQTDTQYF
-,-,TRBV30,TRBJ1-3,TGTGCCTGGAGTGTACAGGGCGAGCGCTCTGGAAACACCATATATTTT,CAWSVQGERSGNTIYF
few,-,TRBV5-5,TRBJ1-2,TGTGCCAGCAGCTTGGAGATTGCCTATGGCTACACCTTC,CASSLEIAYGYTF
-,TRBD1,TRBV19,TRBJ1-2,TGTGCCAGTAGTATGAAGGACAGGGTAGGGCGAAACGGCTACACCTTC,CASSMKDRVGRNGYTF
-,TRBD2,TRBV10-1,TRBJ2-5,TGCGCCAGCAGTGCAGGACTAGCGGGGGGTCAAGAGACCCAGTACTTC,CASSAGLAGGQETQYF
-,TRBD1,TRBV19,TRBJ1-2,TGTGCCAGTAGTATCGATCAGGACAGGGGCTATGGCTACACCTTC,CASSIDQDRGYGYTF
-,TRBD1,TRBV9,TRBJ2-1,TGTGCCAGCAGCCCTACTACAGGGGGCGCCAACAATGAGCAGTTCTTC,CASSPTTGGANNEQFF
-,-,TRBV14,TRBJ1-2,TGTGCCAGCAGCCCGGGGGGGGCGCGACATGGCTACACCTTC,CASSPGGARHGYTF
few,TRBD1,TRBV7-8,TRBJ1-1,TGTGCCAGCAGCTCCGGGACAGCGAACACTGAAGCTTTCTTT,CASSSGTANTEAFF
once,TRBD1,TRBV29-1,TRBJ1-1,TGCAGCGTTGCAGACAGGGGGAACACTGAAGCTTTCTTT,CSVADRGNTEAFF
-,-,TRBV23-1,TRBJ2-1,TGCGCCAGCAGTCAATCAAAAGGGACGGCCTACAATGAGCAGTTCTTC,CASSQSKGTAYNEQFF
-,-,TRBV7-8,TRBJ2-5,TGTGCCAGCAGCTCCGACCGGGGCGCACAAGAGACCCAGTACTTC,CASSSDRGAQETQYF
-,TRBD2,TRBV7-2,TRBJ2-7,TGTGCCCCTCCCCCGGGACTAGCGGCAAAGCCTTCCTACGAGCAGTACTTC,CAPPPGLAAKPSYEQYF
-,-,TRBV30,TRBJ2-4,TGTGCCTGGAGTGGTCCCGGGAACATTCAGTACTTC,CAWSGPGNIQYF
once,-,TRBV9,TRBJ2-2,TGTGCCAGCAGCGTAGCCCTCTCCACCGGGGAGCTGTTTTTT,CASSVALSTGELFF
few,TRBD1,TRBV7-6,TRBJ1-6,TGTGCCAGCAGCCCAGACAGGGGATTAGGGGCCAATTCACCCCTCCACTTT,CASSPDRGLGANSPLHF
-,TRBD2,TRBV19,TRBJ2-3,TGTGCCAGTAGTCCTTGGACTAGCGGCACAGATACGCAGTATTTT,CASSPWTSGTDTQYF